What follows describes a single T cell receptor beta chain. The sample is drawn from a study of response to subunit inactivated influenza vaccine. The germline V and J ends were trimmed by 6 bases and 5 bases, with 14 bases remaining between them. The CDR3 is 13 amino acids. CDR1 and CDR2 from the germline V gene are SNHLY and FYNNEI. TCRdb ran MiXCR on the RT-PCR reads and lists one entry per CDR3 protein. The top ten clones hold roughly 7.2% of a sample with hundreds of thousands of distinct CDR3 sequences, around 15% of them seen once. The sample was PBMCs from blood, taken 14 to 15 days before vaccination. The V and J genes are TRBV2 and TRBJ2-7; D perhaps matches TRBD2 (5 bases). This sequence originates from a middle-aged man who received an inactivated influenza vaccine. The CDR3 loop reads CASRPLPGNEQYF. CDR3 nucleotide sequence: TGTGCCAGCAGGCCCCTGCCGGGGAACGAGCAGTACTTC.